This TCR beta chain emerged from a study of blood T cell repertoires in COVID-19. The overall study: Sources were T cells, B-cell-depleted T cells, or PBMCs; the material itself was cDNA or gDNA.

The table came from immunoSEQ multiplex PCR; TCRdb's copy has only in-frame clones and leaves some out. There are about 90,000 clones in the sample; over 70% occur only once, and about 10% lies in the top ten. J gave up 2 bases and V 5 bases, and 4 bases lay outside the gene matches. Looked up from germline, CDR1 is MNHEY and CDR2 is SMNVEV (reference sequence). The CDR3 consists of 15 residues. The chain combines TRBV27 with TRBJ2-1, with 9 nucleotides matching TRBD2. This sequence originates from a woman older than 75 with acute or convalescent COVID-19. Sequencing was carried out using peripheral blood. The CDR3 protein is CASSTTSGAYNEQFF. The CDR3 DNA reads TGTGCCAGCAGTACGACTAGCGGAGCCTACAATGAGCAGTTCTTC.